The entry below gives a single TCR beta chain sequence along with its context. Measured with immunoSEQ multiplex PCR; TCRdb has only the in-frame clones, and not every one. In the table there are 35,000 to 45,000 clones, about four fifths of which are singletons. This entry is derived from a study of PD-L1 blockade in urothelial cancer. Overall study: Blood yielded a median of around 140,000 T cells per sample.

Germline V lookup: CDR1 SGHTA, CDR2 FQGTGA. V trimming: 5 bases; J trimming: 10 bases; junction bases outside the gene matches: 8. This CDR3 spans 13 amino acids. The time point denotes: peripheral blood 6 weeks after treatment start. Patients were diagnosed with urothelial carcinoma, either locally advanced or metastatic. This specimen was PBMCs, taken around atezolizumab (anti-PD-L1) treatment. This TCR came from a man aged 55 to 70 with urothelial cancer. The chain links TRBV7-3 to TRBJ2-4, with 7 bases identical to TRBD1. The chain's CDR3 is CASSAAGGGIQYF. CDR3 nucleotide sequence: TGTGCCAGCAGCGCCGCAGGGGGTGGGATTCAGTACTTC.